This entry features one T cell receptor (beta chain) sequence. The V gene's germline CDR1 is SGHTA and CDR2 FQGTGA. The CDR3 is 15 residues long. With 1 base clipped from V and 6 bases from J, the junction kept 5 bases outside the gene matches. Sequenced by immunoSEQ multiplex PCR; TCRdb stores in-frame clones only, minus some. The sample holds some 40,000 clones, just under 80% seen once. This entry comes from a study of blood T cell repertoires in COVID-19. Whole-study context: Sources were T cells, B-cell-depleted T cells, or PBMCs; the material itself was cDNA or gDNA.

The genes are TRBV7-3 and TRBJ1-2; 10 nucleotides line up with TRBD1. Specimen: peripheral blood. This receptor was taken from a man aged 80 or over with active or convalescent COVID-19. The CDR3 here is CASSLSHGTGDGYTF. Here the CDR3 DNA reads TGTGCCAGCAGCTTAAGCCACGGGACAGGGGATGGCTACACCTTC. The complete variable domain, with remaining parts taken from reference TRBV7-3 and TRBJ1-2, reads GAGVSQTPSNKVTEKGKYVELRCDPISGHTALYWYRQSLGQGPEFLIYFQGTGAADDSGLPNDRFFAVRPEGSVSTLKIQRTERGDSAVYLCASSLSHGTGDGYTFGSGTRLTVV.